This TCR beta chain originates from a study of shared clonotypes between healthy human individuals. The CDR3 runs to 14 residues. V was shortened by 7 bases and J by 0 bases, with 13 bases between the two germline ends. Germline V lookup: CDR1 MNHEY, CDR2 SVGAGI. Assay used: immunoSEQ multiplex PCR; TCRdb lists only in-frame clones, some missing. Counted here are around 2.5 million clones, roughly 93% occurring once; the ten biggest clones make up approximately 0.37%. The sequence was collected from a man aged 18 to 35 in good health. Some clones in this sample may be carry-over from other donors' samples. Material for sequencing was naive CD4+ T cells from PBMCs. As to subset: CD45RA+ positively selected. This chain connects TRBV6-5 to TRBJ2-7, with D perhaps matching TRBD1 (6 bases). The CDR3 region has the DNA TGTGCCAGCAAACGGGACAAGGGCTCCTACGAGCAGTACTTC. It translates to CASKRDKGSYEQYF.